This T cell receptor (beta chain) derives from a study of T cells after yellow fever vaccination. Study outcomes and limitations: Contamination by abundant bulk-population clonotypes could be present in FACS-sorted repertoires.

The CDR3 sequence is 15 residues long. Germline CDR1 is SGHTA and CDR2 is FQGNSA. With 3 bases clipped from V and 3 bases from J, the junction kept 8 bases outside the gene matches. Of note for this clonotype: Its antigen remains unidentified.

TCRdb reprocessed the 5' RACE reads with MiXCR, giving one entry per CDR3 protein. The table records 300,000 to 400,000 distinct CDR3 sequences, about an eighth of them present only once. The V and J genes are TRBV7-2 and TRBJ2-7, with 7 bases lining up with TRBD1. The clonotype was recovered from a man between 18 and 35 years old who received the YFV17D yellow fever vaccine. Sequenced material: CD4+ T cells sorted from PBMCs, taken 15 days after the yellow fever booster vaccination. Here the CDR3 DNA reads TGTGCCAGCAGCTTTGTGACAGGGCAAGGCTACGAGCAGTACTTC. Its protein is CASSFVTGQGYEQYF.